This T cell receptor beta chain was sequenced for a study of shared clonotypes between healthy human individuals. Whole-study findings and limits: Estimated clonotype richness was generally higher in naive than memory subsets.

Comments on this clone: No antigen is known for it.

Germline lookup yields CDR1 SGHDT and CDR2 YYEEEE. V lost 3 bases to trimming and J lost 4 bases, with 17 bases between them. This CDR3 contains 16 residues. Sequencing used immunoSEQ multiplex PCR; TCRdb keeps in-frame clones, though not all of them. The sample carries around 2.1 million clones, approximately 95% recorded once. All participating donors were Caucasian adults from Nashville, Tennessee. The TCR was taken from a man aged 18 to 30 in good health. Sample: naive CD4+ T cells sorted from blood. Indicated subset: CD45RA+ positively selected. V gene TRBV5-6 combines with J gene TRBJ1-5; a possible D gene is TRBD1 (6 bases). In nucleotides, the CDR3 is TGTGCCAGCAGCTCGAAAGACAGGTCCGTGAATCAGCCCCAGCATTTT. Amino acids: CASSSKDRSVNQPQHF.